This T cell receptor beta chain was observed in a study of OX40 agonist ivuxolimab in advanced cancers. The germline V gene has CDR1 GTSNPN and CDR2 SVGIG (reference sequence). V was pared by 0 bases and J by 11 bases, with 15 bases of the junction left unmatched. The CDR3 spans 18 residues. Profiled with immunoSEQ multiplex PCR; TCRdb holds only in-frame clones, not every one. The table records around 16,000 clones, 80% to 95% of them present only once. The chain is built from TRBV30 and TRBJ1-6, with 11 bases aligning to TRBD1. The material was CD4+ or CD8+ T cells sorted from blood, obtained in a trial of the OX40 agonist ivuxolimab. The receptor was isolated from an adult with an advanced solid tumor such as melanoma, head and neck, liver or kidney cancer. The CDR3 region has the DNA TGTGCCTGGAGTGTAGAGTATCCGGGACAGGGGGTAAATCCACCCCTCCACTTT. This translates into CAWSVEYPGQGVNPPLHF.